This TCR beta chain was retrieved from a study of human T cells and chemical hapten exposure. TCRdb called the RACE reads again in MiXCR, with one record for every CDR3 protein. In the table there are 75,000 to 100,000 distinct CDR3 sequences, over 8% of which are singletons. Time point meaning: healthy volunteer bleed at 2 weeks. Before extraction, the whole blood was not fractionated, and total RNA was taken from it. This clonotype was counted a few times. The junction differs from germline at one of its ends, possibly a read error. In germline, CDR1 is SGHTA, CDR2 FQGNSA. The CDR3 is 14 amino acids.

The sequence came from a female donor in good health. Some clones in this sample may be carry-over from other donors' samples. What was sequenced was whole blood. The chain links TRBV7-2 to TRBJ2-1, with 10 bases that match TRBD2. CDR3 nucleotides: TGTGCCAGCAGCTTAGCGTATCTAGCGGGAGCAGTCCTCTTC. Its protein product is CASSLAYLAGAVLF.